What follows are 11 T cell receptor beta chains derived from one specimen sequenced in a study of OX40 agonist ivuxolimab in advanced cancers. The method was immunoSEQ multiplex PCR; TCRdb's version includes in-frame clones alone and lacks a portion of them. The repertoire includes about 74,000 clones, 70% to 90% of them detected once, and approximately 0.98% sits in the top ten. Sequenced here: CD4+ or CD8+ T cells sorted from blood, sampled in a trial of the OX40 agonist ivuxolimab. These receptors originate from an adult with an advanced solid tumor such as melanoma, head and neck, liver or kidney cancer.

The rearrangement uses TRBV28 and TRBJ1-5; TRBD1 might be the D (6 bases). V dropped 5 bases and J dropped 3 bases, with 14 bases sitting between them. The CDR3 length is 15 residues. Germline assignment: CDR1 MDHEN and CDR2 SYDVKM. The CDR3 reads CASSSPPGANQPQHF. The CDR3 DNA reads TGTGCCAGCAGTAGCCCCCCAGGGGCCAATCAGCCCCAGCATTTT.

This chain uses TRBV5-1 with TRBJ1-6; the match to TRBD1 covers 9 bases. This CDR3 comprises 14 residues. Germline V gene data show CDR1 as SGHRS and CDR2 as YFSETQ. Trimming took 0 bases from V and 9 from J; bases not matched to a gene: 1. The CDR3 coding sequence is TGCGCCAGCAGCTTGGCGGGACAGGGTTCACCCCTCCACTTT. It yields the protein CASSLAGQGSPLHF.

The genes are TRBV11-2 and TRBJ2-5; possibly TRBD1 for D (6 bases). Gene TRBJ2-7 matches the end of the DNA better, so the J call may be wrong. The CDR3 spans 14 residues. Germline CDR1 SGHAT, CDR2 FQNNGV. CDR3 in amino acids: CASSTGHDPYEQYF. Here the CDR3 DNA reads TGTGCCAGCAGCACGGGACATGACCCCTACGAGCAGTACTTC.

J is TRBJ1-2 and V is TRBV28; 9 nucleotides agree with TRBD1. CDR1 is MDHEN, CDR2 SYDVKM, per germline. This CDR3 is 14 amino acids long. The ends lost 4 bases at V and 4 bases at J; junction bases unmatched: 4. The DNA of the CDR3 is TGTGCCAGCAGTTCCCCGGGACAGGGCTATGGCTACACCTTC. This sequence encodes CASSSPGQGYGYTF.

V and J are TRBV29-1 and TRBJ2-2; 9 bases fit TRBD2. Looked up from germline, CDR1 is SQVTM and CDR2 is ANQGSEA. The CDR3 has 14 residues. Unmatched junction bases numbered 7, after V lost 6 bases and J lost 5 bases. This CDR3 reads CSVLAGFGTGELFF. CDR3 DNA: TGCAGCGTCCTAGCGGGATTCGGAACCGGGGAGCTGTTTTTT.

This clone occurred once. The genes are TRBV7-3 and TRBJ2-1; TRBD2 matches 9 bases. V gave up 2 bases and J gave up 9 bases; unmatched junction bases: 2. The CDR3 extends over 13 amino acids. CDR1 and CDR2 from the germline V gene are SGHTA and FQGTGA. CDR3 in DNA: TGTGCCAGCAGCTTATCGCGGGAGGGTGAGCAGTTCTTC. This translates into CASSLSREGEQFF.

The J gene is TRBJ1-1, the V gene TRBV18; D ambiguous. Germline V gives CDR1 KGHSH, CDR2 LQKENI. There are 14 residues in the CDR3. Trimming pared 3 bases from V and 0 bases from J, leaving 8 bases between. CDR3 nucleotide sequence: TGTGCCAGCTCACCGCCCAGTATGAACACTGAAGCTTTCTTT. This sequence encodes CASSPPSMNTEAFF.

The V call is TRBV28, the J call TRBJ1-2, with D unclear. The CDR3 is made up of 11 amino acids. Between the trimmed V and J ends, which lost 3 bases and 3 bases, there was a span of 2 bases. CDR1 is MDHEN and CDR2 is SYDVKM in the germline V gene. CDR3 residues: CASSLDYGYTF. DNA of the CDR3: TGTGCCAGCAGTTTGGACTATGGCTACACCTTC.

CDR3 bases: TGTGCCAGCAGCTTGGCAGACAGCTATGGCTACACCTTC. Its protein is CASSLADSYGYTF. This chain connects TRBV7-9 to TRBJ1-2, with a tentative D call TRBD1 (5 bases). Trimming removed 3 bases from V and 4 bases from J, with 9 bases in between. This CDR3 comprises 13 residues. Germline V gene data show CDR1 as SEHNR and CDR2 as FQNEAQ (reference sequence).

This chain joins TRBV7-3 and TRBJ2-2, with 7 bases that match TRBD2. The CDR3 has 14 amino acids. The germline gives CDR1 SGHTA, CDR2 FQGTGA. Trimming cost V 5 bases and J 7 bases; bases outside gene matches: 7. The CDR3 DNA sequence: TGTGCCAGCAGCACCGGACTAGTAGGCGGGGAGCTGTTTTTT. Residues: CASSTGLVGGELFF.

J is TRBJ2-7 and V is TRBV9; D tentatively reads TRBD1 or TRBD2 (5 bases each). V was pared by 0 bases and J by 6 bases, with 16 bases between. The CDR3 runs 15 residues. CDR1 and CDR2 (germline): SGDLS, YYNGEE. The CDR3 spells CASSVEGTPGREQYF. CDR3 nucleotide sequence: TGTGCCAGCAGCGTAGAGGGGACCCCAGGTCGCGAGCAGTACTTC.